Following are 18 T cell receptor beta chains from one sample sequenced in a study of T cell repertoires in cytomegalovirus infection (dated 2019 in TCRdb). TCRdb lists the instrument as Illumina HiSeq 1500. The public sequencing data were trimmed at Q25 with fastp and processed into clonotypes with MiXCR by TCRdb, which kept only in-frame beta chains. Identical CDR3 protein sequences are pooled into one entry, listed with their most common genes and DNA. Across this sample there are about 460,000 distinct CDR3 sequences, with around 11% seen only once. Approximately 10% of the sample is taken by the ten largest. The sequenced sample consisted of PBMCs. These receptors were taken from a human donor in good health (CMV status not recorded). Some clones in this sample may be carry-over from other donors' samples.

A few counts support this clonotype. The CDR3 reads CASSQRTSGRSNEQFF. In nucleotides, the CDR3 is TGTGCCAGCAGCCAAAGGACTAGCGGGAGAAGCAATGAGCAGTTCTTC. The chain carries TRBV3-1 and TRBJ2-1; 13 bases match TRBD2. The CDR3 spans 16 residues. Trimming at V came to 2 bases and at J to 6 bases, leaving 4 bases not matched to a gene. Germline assignment: CDR1 LGHDT and CDR2 YNNKEL (reference sequence).

This rearrangement joins TRBV28 to TRBJ2-7; possibly TRBD2 for D (6 bases). Trimming shortened V by 3 bases and J by 3 bases, and 18 bases separated the two germline ends. Germline V gene sequence: CDR1 MDHEN, CDR2 SYDVKM. The CDR3 sequence is 16 residues long. CDR3 region: CASSFPFAGTNYEQYF. CDR3 in DNA: TGTGCCAGCAGTTTCCCCTTCGCGGGAACAAACTACGAGCAGTACTTC.

This clonotype was detected a few times. The V call is TRBV29-1, the J call TRBJ1-2; 10 nucleotides match TRBD1. CDR3 size: 16 residues. Trimming at V came to 6 bases and at J to 4 bases, leaving 14 bases not matched to a gene. From germline, CDR1 is SQVTM and CDR2 ANQGSEA. CDR3 residues: CSVRDGTGVWSYGYTF. The CDR3 nucleotides are TGCAGCGTCAGAGACGGGACAGGGGTTTGGAGCTATGGCTACACCTTC. Looking up the rest from reference TRBV29-1 and TRBJ1-2 gives the full variable domain: SAVISQKPSRDICQRGTSLTIQCQVDSQVTMMFWYRQQPGQSLTLIATANQGSEATYESGFVIDKFPISRPNLTFSTLTVSNMSPEDSSIYLCSVRDGTGVWSYGYTFGSGTRLTVV.

The chain recombines TRBV2 with TRBJ2-3, with D possibly being TRBD2 (6 bases). Trimming stripped 4 bases from V and 0 bases from J, with 11 bases between. The CDR3 sequence is 15 residues long. Germline V gives CDR1 SNHLY, CDR2 FYNNEI. CDR3 DNA: TGTGCCAGCAGTGGCGGGACGGCTAGCACAGATACGCAGTATTTT. It codes for CASSGGTASTDTQYF.

This clonotype was observed many times. The chain uses TRBV7-2 and TRBJ2-1; 13 bases line up with TRBD2. The trim removed 5 bases at V and 9 bases at J, leaving 10 bases unmatched. The CDR3 has 16 amino acids. CDR1 is SGHTA and CDR2 is FQGNSA in the germline V gene. The CDR3 nucleotides read TGTGCCAGCAGCCCCTTAACTAGCGGGGGGGCCGCTGAGCAGTTCTTC. It specifies CASSPLTSGGAAEQFF.

This clonotype showed up many times. V is TRBV5-1 and J is TRBJ2-1, with 10 bases that match TRBD2. The CDR3 is 15 residues long. V gave up 2 bases and J gave up 6 bases; unmatched junction bases: 5. Germline CDR1 is SGHRS and CDR2 is YFSETQ. The CDR3 nucleotides read TGCGCCAGCAGCTTTCAAGCGGGGGGGCCCAATGAGCAGTTCTTC. It specifies CASSFQAGGPNEQFF.

The chain recombines TRBV2 with TRBJ1-5; weak D call: TRBD1 (6 bases). Germline V gives CDR1 SNHLY, CDR2 FYNNEI. Trimming took 6 bases from V and 7 from J, leaving 16 bases between them. The length of the CDR3 is 14 residues. CDR3 DNA: TGTGCCAGCAGAATGGGGGCTCTCGGGCAGCCCCAGCATTTT. It specifies CASRMGALGQPQHF.

This clonotype was found a few times. This rearrangement joins TRBV3-1 to TRBJ1-1, with TRBD1 matching over 8 bases. V dropped 1 base and J dropped 2; count of bases not matched to a gene: 6. Germline CDR1 LGHDT, CDR2 YNNKEL (reference sequence). The CDR3 sequence is 16 residues long. The CDR3 coding sequence is TGTGCCAGCAGCCAAGCGTCAGGACAGGGTAACACTGAAGCTTTCTTT. It encodes CASSQASGQGNTEAFF.

Concerning this clonotype: This may be a read error, as it is one base from a much larger clone. J is TRBJ2-1 and V is TRBV19; 10 bases are a match to TRBD2. In germline, CDR1 is LNHDA, CDR2 SQIVND (reference sequence). J gave up 10 bases and V 5 bases, and 8 bases lay outside the gene matches. The CDR3 consists of 14 residues. CDR3: CASSSLAGVEEQFF. The CDR3 region has the DNA TGTGCCAGTAGTTCCCTAGCGGGAGTTGAAGAGCAGTTCTTC.

J is TRBJ2-3 and V is TRBV14; unclear D gene. Deletions cut 2 bases from V and 1 base from J, with 7 bases between. There are 14 residues in the CDR3. Looked up from germline, CDR1 is SGHDN and CDR2 is FVKESK. The CDR3 DNA is TGTGCCAGCAGCCAATTCAGACGCACAGATACGCAGTATTTT. This translates into CASSQFRRTDTQYF.

This clonotype was recorded at least ten times. The chain uses TRBV5-6 and TRBJ1-1, with 7 bases aligning to TRBD1. Germline CDR1 and CDR2: SGHDT and YYEEEE. The CDR3 spans 15 residues. Unmatched junction bases numbered 6, after V lost 3 bases and J lost 1 base. This chain's CDR3 is CASSSGDRKNTEAFF. CDR3 nucleotide sequence: TGTGCCAGCAGCTCGGGGGACAGAAAGAACACTGAAGCTTTCTTT.

This clonotype was seen at least ten times. The CDR3 region is CASRETGPNTEAFF. The DNA of the CDR3 is TGTGCCAGCAGAGAGACAGGGCCGAACACTGAAGCTTTCTTT. The rearrangement joins TRBV12-3 or TRBV12-4 to TRBJ1-1, with 7 bases that match TRBD1. J lost 1 base, V lost 6 bases, and 5 bases had no gene match. The CDR3 consists of 14 residues.

A few counts support this clonotype. V and J are TRBV6-5 and TRBJ1-2, with D perhaps matching TRBD1 (6 bases). The CDR3 sequence is 14 residues long. Per germline, CDR1 MNHEY and CDR2 SVGAGI. The V end was cut by 6 bases, the J end by 8 bases, with 19 bases between. CDR3 in amino acids: CASRFHRDIHGYTF. CDR3 nucleotide sequence: TGTGCCAGCAGATTTCACCGGGACATTCACGGCTACACCTTC.

This clonotype was recorded many times. J is TRBJ2-3 and V is TRBV7-3, with D tentatively TRBD2 (5 bases). Trimming shortened V by 5 bases and J by 3 bases, and 9 bases separated the two germline ends. The CDR3 is 13 amino acids. Germline values: CDR1 SGHTA, CDR2 FQGTGA. CDR3 sequence: CASSRRGTDTQYF. The CDR3 nucleotides read TGTGCCAGCAGCCGCCGAGGGACAGATACGCAGTATTTT.

Ten or more counts support this clonotype. This chain connects TRBV7-9 to TRBJ2-7; no definite D call. This CDR3 is built from 14 residues. Per the germline V gene, CDR1 is SEHNR and CDR2 is FQNEAQ (reference sequence). Trimming removed 2 bases at V and 2 bases at J, with 10 bases between. The CDR3 region is CASSLFTDPYEQYF. The CDR3 DNA reads TGTGCCAGCAGCTTATTTACGGATCCCTACGAGCAGTACTTC.

This clonotype has more than one count but fewer than ten. The chain has TRBV28 and TRBJ1-5, with 7 bases lining up with TRBD1. CDR1 and CDR2 from the germline V gene are MDHEN and SYDVKM. The CDR3 extends over 15 amino acids. V lost 5 bases, J lost 7 bases, and 11 bases stayed unmatched. The CDR3, as DNA: TGTGCCAGCAGTCCACCCGACAGGGAAGGGCAGCCCCAGCATTTT. Residues: CASSPPDREGQPQHF.

The table lists this clonotype with a few counts. V usage is TRBV2 and J usage is TRBJ2-2; D gene ambiguous. Between the trimmed V and J ends, which lost 0 bases and 8 bases, there was a span of 7 bases. The CDR3 covers 13 residues. In germline, CDR1 is SNHLY, CDR2 FYNNEI. As DNA, the CDR3 is TGTGCCAGCAGTGAAGCGCTACAAGGGGAGCTGTTTTTT. Translation: CASSEALQGELFF.

This clonotype was counted many times. The chain recombines TRBV5-6 with TRBJ1-2; D is unresolved. The CDR3 extends over 15 amino acids. V was trimmed by 0 bases and J by 4 bases, leaving 13 bases between them. From germline, CDR1 is SGHDT and CDR2 YYEEEE. This CDR3 is CASSLERRVSYGYTF. In DNA, the CDR3 is TGTGCCAGCAGCTTGGAGAGGCGGGTTAGCTATGGCTACACCTTC.